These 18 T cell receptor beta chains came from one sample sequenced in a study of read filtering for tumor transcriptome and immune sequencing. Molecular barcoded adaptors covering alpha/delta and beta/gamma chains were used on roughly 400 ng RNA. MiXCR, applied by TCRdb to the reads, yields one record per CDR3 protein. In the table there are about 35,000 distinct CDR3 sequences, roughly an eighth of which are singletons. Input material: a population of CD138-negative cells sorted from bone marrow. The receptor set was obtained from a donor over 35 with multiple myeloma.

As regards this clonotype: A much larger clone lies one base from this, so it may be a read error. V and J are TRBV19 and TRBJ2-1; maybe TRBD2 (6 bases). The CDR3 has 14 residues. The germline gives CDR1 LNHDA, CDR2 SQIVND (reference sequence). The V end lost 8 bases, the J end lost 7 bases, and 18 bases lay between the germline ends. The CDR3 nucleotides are TGTGCCAGTGAAGTATTCCTTCGGGGGAATGAGCAGTTCTTC. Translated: CASEVFLRGNEQFF.

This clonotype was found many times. The CDR3 spells CASSLGQGAGYEQYF. In DNA, the CDR3 is TGCGCCAGCAGCCTGGGACAGGGGGCAGGTTACGAGCAGTACTTC. V usage is TRBV5-1 and J usage is TRBJ2-7; 12 bases line up with TRBD1. This CDR3 is built from 15 residues. Germline values: CDR1 SGHRS, CDR2 YFSETQ. V lost 4 bases to trimming and J lost 4 bases; unmatched junction nucleotides: 6.

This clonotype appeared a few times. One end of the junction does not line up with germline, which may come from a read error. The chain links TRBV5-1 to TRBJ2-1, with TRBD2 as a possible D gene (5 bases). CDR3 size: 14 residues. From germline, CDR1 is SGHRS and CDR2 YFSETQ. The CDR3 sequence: CVSTAAVGSDEQFF. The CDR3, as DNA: TGCGTCAGCACCGCAGCGGTAGGTTCAGATGAGCAGTTCTTC.

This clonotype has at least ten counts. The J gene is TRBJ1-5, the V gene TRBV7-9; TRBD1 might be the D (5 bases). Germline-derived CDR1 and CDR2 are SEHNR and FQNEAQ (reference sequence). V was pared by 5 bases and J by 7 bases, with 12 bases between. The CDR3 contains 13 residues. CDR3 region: CASSKGTVQPQHF. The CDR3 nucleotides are TGTGCCAGCAGCAAAGGGACCGTCCAGCCCCAGCATTTT.

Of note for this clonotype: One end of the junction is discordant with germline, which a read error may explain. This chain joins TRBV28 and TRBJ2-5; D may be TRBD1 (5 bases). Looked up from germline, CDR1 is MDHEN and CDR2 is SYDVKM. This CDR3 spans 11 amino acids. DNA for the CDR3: TGTGCCAGCAGTTTATACCGACAGATAAACTTC. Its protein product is CASSLYRQINF. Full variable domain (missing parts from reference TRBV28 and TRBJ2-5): DVKVTQSSRYLVKRTGEKVFLECVQDMDHENMFWYRQDPGLGLRLIYFSYDVKMKEKGDIPEGYSVSREKKERFSLILESASTNQTSMYLCASSLYRQINFGPGTRLLVL.

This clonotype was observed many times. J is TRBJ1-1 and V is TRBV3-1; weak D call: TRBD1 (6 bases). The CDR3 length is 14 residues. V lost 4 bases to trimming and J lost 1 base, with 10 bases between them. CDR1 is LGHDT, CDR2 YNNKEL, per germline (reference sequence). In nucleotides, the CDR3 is TGTGCCAGCAGCCGGGGGGACACGAACACTGAAGCTTTCTTT. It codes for CASSRGDTNTEAFF.

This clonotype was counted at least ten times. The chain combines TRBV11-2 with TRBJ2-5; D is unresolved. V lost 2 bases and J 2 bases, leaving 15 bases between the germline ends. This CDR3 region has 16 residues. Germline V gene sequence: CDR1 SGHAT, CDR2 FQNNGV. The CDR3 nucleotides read TGTGCCAGCAGCTTAAGGGAAGTGGGTGGGCAAGAGACCCAGTACTTC. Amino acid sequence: CASSLREVGGQETQYF.

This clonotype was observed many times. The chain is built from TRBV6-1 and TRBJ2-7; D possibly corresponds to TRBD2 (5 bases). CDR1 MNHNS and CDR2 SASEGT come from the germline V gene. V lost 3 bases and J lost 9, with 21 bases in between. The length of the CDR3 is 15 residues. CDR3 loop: CASSDGPRAVRGQYF. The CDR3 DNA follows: TGTGCCAGCAGTGATGGTCCCCGAGCGGTACGAGGGCAGTACTTC.

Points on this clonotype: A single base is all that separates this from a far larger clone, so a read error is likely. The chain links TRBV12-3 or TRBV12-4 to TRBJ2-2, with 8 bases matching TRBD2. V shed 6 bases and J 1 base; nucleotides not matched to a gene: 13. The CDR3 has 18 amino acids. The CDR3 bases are TGTGCCAGCAGCCCAGGATTAGGGGCGGGGGGGAACACCGGGGAGCTGTTTTTT. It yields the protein CASSPGLGAGGNTGELFF.

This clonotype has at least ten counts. CDR3 loop: CASSELAGRQETQYF. The CDR3 DNA reads as TGTGCCAGCAGTGAACTAGCGGGAAGACAAGAGACCCAGTACTTC. The chain uses TRBV6-1 and TRBJ2-5; 9 bases fit TRBD2. In germline, CDR1 is MNHNS, CDR2 SASEGT. The CDR3 contains 15 residues. The junction had 3 bases not matched to a gene; V was cut back by 2 bases and J by 2 bases.

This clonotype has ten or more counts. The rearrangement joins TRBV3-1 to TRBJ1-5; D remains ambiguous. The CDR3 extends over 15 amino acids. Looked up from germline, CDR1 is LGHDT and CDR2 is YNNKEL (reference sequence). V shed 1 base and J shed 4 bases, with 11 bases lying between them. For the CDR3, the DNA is TGTGCCAGCAGCCAAGGGGTTGGAGTAAATCAGCCCCAGCATTTT. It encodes CASSQGVGVNQPQHF.

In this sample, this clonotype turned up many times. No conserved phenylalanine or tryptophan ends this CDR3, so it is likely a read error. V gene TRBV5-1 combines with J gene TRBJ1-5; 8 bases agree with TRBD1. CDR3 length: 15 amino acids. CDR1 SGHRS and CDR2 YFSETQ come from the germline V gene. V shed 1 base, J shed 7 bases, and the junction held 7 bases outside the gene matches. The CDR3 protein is CASSLTGGSVQPQHL. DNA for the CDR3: TGCGCCAGCAGCTTGACAGGGGGGTCAGTCCAGCCCCAGCATCTT.

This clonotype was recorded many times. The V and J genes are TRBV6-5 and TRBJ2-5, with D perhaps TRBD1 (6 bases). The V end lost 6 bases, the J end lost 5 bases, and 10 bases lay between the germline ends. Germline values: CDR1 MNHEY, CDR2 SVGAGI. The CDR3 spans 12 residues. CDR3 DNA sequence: TGTGCCAGCAGACAGGGAAGGGAGACCCAGTACTTC. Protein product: CASRQGRETQYF.

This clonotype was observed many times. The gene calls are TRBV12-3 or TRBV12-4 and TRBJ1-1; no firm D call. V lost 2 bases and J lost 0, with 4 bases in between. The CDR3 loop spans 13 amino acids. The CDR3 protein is CASSLSVNTEAFF. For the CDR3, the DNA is TGTGCCAGCAGTTTATCAGTGAACACTGAAGCTTTCTTT.

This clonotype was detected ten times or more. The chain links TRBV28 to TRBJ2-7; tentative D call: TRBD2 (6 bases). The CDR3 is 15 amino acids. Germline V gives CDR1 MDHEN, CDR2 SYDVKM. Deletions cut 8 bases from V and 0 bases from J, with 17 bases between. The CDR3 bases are TGTGCCAGCTCTACCATAGCGGCAAGCTCCTACGAGCAGTACTTC. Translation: CASSTIAASSYEQYF.

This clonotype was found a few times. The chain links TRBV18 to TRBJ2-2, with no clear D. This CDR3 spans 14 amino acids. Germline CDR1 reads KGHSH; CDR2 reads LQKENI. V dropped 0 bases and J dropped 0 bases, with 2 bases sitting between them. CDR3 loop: CASSPPTNTGELFF. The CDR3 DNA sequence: TGTGCCAGCTCACCACCTACGAACACCGGGGAGCTGTTTTTT. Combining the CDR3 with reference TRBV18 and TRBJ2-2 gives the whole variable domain NAGVMQNPRHLVRRRGQEARLRCSPMKGHSHVYWYRQLPEEGLKFMVYLQKENIIDESGMPKERFSAEFPKEGPSILRIQQVVRGDSAAYFCASSPPTNTGELFFGEGSRLTVL.

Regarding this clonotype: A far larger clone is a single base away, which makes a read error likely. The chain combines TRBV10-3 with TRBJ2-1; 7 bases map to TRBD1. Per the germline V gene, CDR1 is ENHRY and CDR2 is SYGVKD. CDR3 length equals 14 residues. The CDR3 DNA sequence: TGCGCCAGCGAACGTTCAGGGGGCTACAATGAGCAGTTCTTC. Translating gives CASERSGGYNEQFF.

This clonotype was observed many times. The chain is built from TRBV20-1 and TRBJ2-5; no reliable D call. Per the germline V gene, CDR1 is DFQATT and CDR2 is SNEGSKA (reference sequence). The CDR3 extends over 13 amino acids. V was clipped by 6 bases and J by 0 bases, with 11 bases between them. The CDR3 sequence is CSAGPPYQETQYF. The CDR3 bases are TGCAGTGCCGGACCGCCGTACCAAGAGACCCAGTACTTC.